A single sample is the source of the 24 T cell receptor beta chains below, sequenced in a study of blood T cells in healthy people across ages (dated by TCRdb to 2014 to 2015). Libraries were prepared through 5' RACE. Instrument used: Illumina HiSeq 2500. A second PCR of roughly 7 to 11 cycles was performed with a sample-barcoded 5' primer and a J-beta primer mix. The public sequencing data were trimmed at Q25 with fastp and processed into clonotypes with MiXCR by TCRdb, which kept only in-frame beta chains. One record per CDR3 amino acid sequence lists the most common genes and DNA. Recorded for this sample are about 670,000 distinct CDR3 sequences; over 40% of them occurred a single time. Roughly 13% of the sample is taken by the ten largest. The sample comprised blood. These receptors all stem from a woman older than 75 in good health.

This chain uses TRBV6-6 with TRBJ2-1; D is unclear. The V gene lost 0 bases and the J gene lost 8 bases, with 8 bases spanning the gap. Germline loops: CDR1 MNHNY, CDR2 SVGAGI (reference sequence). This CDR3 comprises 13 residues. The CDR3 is CASSYSLGYEQFF. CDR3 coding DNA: TGTGCCAGCAGTTACTCCCTTGGGTATGAGCAGTTCTTC.

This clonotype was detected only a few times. CDR3 in DNA: TGTGCCAGCAGCTTAGGGTACAGGGGGCCGAACACCGGGGAGCTGTTTTTT. It encodes CASSLGYRGPNTGELFF. J is TRBJ2-2 and V is TRBV7-6, with 9 positions matching TRBD1. From germline, CDR1 is SGHVS and CDR2 FNYEAQ. This CDR3 comprises 17 residues. V lost 1 base and J lost 0; bases outside the gene matches: 3.

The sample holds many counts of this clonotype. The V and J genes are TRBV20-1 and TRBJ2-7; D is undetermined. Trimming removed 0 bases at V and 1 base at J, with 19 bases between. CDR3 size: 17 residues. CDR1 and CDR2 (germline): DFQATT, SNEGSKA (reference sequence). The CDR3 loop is CSARDPLWSQASYEQYF. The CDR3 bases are TGCAGTGCTAGAGATCCCCTGTGGAGCCAGGCATCCTACGAGCAGTACTTC.

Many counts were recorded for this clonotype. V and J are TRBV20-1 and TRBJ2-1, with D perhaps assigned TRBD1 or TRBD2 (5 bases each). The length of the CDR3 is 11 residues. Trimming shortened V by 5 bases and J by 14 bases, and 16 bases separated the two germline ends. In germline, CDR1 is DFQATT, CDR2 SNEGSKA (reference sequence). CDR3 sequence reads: CSAPRAQGEFF. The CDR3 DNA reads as TGCAGTGCTCCCAGGGCGCAGGGAGAGTTCTTC.

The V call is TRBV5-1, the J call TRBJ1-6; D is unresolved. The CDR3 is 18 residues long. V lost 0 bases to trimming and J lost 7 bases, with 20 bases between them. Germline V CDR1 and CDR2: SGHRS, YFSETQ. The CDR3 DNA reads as TGCGCCAGCAGCTTGGAAATCGCAGGTCGATGGAAAAATTCACCCCTCCACTTT. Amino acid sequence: CASSLEIAGRWKNSPLHF.

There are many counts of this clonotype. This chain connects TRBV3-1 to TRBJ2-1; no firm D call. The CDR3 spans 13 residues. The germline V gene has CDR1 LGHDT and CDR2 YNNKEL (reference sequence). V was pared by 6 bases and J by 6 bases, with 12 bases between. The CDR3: CASSRILTNEQFF. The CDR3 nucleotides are TGTGCCAGCAGTCGAATACTTACCAATGAGCAGTTCTTC.

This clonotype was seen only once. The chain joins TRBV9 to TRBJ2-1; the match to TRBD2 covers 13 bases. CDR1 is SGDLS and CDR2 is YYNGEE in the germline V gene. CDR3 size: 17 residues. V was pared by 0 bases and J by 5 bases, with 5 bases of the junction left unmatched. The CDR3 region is CASSVAGLAGRHNEQFF. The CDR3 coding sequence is TGTGCCAGCAGCGTAGCGGGACTAGCGGGACGTCACAATGAGCAGTTCTTC.

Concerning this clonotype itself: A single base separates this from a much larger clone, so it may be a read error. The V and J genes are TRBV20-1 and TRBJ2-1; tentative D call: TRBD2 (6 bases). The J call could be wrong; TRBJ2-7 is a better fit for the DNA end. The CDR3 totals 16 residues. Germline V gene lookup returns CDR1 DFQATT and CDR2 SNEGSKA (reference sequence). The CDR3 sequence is CSARDMTRRENNEQYF. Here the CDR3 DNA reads TGCAGTGCTAGAGATATGACTAGGCGAGAAAACAATGAGCAGTACTTC.

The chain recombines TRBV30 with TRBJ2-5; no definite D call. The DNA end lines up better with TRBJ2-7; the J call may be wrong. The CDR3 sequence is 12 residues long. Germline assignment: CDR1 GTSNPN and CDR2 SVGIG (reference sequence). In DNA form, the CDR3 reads TGTGCCTGGAGTGTACAAGGATACGAGCAGTACTTC. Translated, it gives CAWSVQGYEQYF.

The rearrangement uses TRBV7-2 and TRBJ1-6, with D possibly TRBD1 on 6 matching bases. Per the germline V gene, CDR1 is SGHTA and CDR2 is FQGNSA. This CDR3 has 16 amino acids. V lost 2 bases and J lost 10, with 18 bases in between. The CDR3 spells CASSLKGAGAGSPLHF. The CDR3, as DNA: TGTGCCAGCAGCTTAAAAGGGGCAGGGGCGGGATCACCCCTCCACTTT.

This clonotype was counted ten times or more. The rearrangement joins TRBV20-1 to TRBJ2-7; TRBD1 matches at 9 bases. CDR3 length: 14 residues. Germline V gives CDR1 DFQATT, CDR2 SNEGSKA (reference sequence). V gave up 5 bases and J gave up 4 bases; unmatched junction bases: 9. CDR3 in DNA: TGCAGTGCTGACTTGGGACAGGGTCGTTACGAGCAGTACTTC. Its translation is CSADLGQGRYEQYF.

CDR3 amino acids: CASSYPGLAYNEQFF. The CDR3 nucleotides read TGTGCCAGCAGTTACCCGGGACTAGCCTACAATGAGCAGTTCTTC. V gene TRBV6-6 combines with J gene TRBJ2-1; 8 bases are shared with TRBD2. V was pared by 2 bases and J by 2 bases, with 2 bases of the junction left unmatched. Per the germline V gene, CDR1 is MNHNY and CDR2 is SVGAGI (reference sequence). The CDR3 spans 15 residues.

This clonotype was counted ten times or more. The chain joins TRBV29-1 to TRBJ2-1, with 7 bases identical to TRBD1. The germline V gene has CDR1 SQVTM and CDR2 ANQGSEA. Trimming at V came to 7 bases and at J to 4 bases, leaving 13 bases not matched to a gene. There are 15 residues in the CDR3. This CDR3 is CSARQGLPPYNEQFF. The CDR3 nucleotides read TGCAGCGCACGACAGGGTCTACCTCCATACAATGAGCAGTTCTTC.

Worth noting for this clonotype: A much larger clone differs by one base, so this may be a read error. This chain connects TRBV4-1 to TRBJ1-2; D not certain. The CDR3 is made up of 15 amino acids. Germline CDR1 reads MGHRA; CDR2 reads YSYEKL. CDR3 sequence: CANSQAAVVTYGYTF. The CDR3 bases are TGCGCCAACAGCCAAGCGGCGGTAGTTACCTATGGCTACACCTTC.

The CDR3 sequence is CASSQMGYNEQFF. CDR3 in DNA: TGTGCCAGCAGCCAAATGGGATACAATGAGCAGTTCTTC. This chain joins TRBV4-2 and TRBJ2-1; D unclear. The CDR3 is made up of 13 amino acids. Germline loops: CDR1 LGHNA, CDR2 YNFKEQ. Trimming removed 2 bases at V and 4 bases at J, with 6 bases between.

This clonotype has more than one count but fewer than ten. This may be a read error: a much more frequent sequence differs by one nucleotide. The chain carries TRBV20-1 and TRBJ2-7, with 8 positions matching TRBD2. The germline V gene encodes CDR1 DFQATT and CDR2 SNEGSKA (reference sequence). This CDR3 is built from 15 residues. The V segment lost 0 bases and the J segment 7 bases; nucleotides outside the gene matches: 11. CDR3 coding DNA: TGCAGTGCTAGAGATTACGGGGGGGCCATCGATGAGCAGTACTTC. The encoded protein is CSARDYGGAIDEQYF.

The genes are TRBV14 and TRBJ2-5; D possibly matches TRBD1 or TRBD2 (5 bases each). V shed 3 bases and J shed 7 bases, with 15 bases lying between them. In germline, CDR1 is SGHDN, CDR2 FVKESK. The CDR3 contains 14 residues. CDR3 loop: CASSQRGSEGTQYF. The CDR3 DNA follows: TGTGCCAGCAGCCAGAGGGGCAGCGAAGGGACCCAGTACTTC. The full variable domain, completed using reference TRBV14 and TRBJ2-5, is EAGVTQFPSHSVIEKGQTVTLRCDPISGHDNLYWYRRVMGKEIKFLLHFVKESKQDESGMPNNRFLAERTGGTYSTLKVQPAELEDSGVYFCASSQRGSEGTQYFGPGTRLLVL.

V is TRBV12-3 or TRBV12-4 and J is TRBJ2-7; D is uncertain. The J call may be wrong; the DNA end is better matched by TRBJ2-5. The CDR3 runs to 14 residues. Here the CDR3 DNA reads TGTGCCAGCAGGCCTCAAGGGTTTGGGGAGACCCAGTACTTC. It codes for CASRPQGFGETQYF.

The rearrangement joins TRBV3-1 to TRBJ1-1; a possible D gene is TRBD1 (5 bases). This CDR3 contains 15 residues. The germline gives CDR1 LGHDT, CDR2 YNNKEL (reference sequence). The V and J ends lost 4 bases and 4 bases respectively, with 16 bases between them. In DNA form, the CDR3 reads TGTGCCAGCAGCCCTTGGGGCGTTGCGGGCACTGAAGCTTTCTTT. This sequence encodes CASSPWGVAGTEAFF.

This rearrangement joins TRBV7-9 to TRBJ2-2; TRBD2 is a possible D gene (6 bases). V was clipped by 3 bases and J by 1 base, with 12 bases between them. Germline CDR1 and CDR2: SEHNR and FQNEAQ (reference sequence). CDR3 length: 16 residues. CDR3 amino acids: CASSFDGRLNTGELFF. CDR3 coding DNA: TGTGCCAGCAGCTTTGACGGGAGATTGAACACCGGGGAGCTGTTTTTT.

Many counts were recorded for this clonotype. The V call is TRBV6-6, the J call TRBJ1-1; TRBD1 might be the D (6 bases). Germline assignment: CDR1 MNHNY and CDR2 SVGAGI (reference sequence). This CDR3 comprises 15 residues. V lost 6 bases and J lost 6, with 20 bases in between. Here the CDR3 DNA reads TGTGCCAGCAGCCAGAAGGACAGCGTAACCTCTGAAGCTTTCTTT. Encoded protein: CASSQKDSVTSEAFF.

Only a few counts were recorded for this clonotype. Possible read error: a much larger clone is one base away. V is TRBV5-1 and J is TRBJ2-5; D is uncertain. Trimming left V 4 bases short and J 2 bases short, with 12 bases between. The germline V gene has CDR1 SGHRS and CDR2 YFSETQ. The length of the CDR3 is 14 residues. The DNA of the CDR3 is TGCGCCAGCAGCGTGGGCCAACCTCAAGAGACCCAGTACTTC. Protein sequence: CASSVGQPQETQYF.

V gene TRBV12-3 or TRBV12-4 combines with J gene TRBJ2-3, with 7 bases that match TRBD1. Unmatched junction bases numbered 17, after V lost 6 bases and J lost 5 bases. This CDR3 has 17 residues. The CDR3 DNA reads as TGTGCCAGCAGCCTATTCATAGGGGGCGATCTAATAGATACGCAGTATTTT. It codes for CASSLFIGGDLIDTQYF.

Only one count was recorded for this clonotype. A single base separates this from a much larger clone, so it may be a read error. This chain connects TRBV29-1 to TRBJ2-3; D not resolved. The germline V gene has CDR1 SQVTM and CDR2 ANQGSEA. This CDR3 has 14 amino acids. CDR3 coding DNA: TGCAGCGTTGAAGGGGCTACACGCACAGATACGCGGTATTTT. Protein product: CSVEGATRTDTRYF.